The present T cell receptor beta chain was sequenced within a study of CD4 and CD8 cells across lung adenocarcinoma regions. CDR1 is MNHEY, CDR2 SVGAGI, per germline. V dropped 2 bases and J dropped 3 bases, with 10 bases sitting between them. CDR3 length: 15 residues. Samples came from patients with localized non-small cell lung adenocarcinoma. TCRdb re-analysed the PCR reads in MiXCR, keeping a single row per CDR3 protein. The table lists around 20,000 distinct CDR3 sequences, approximately 52% of them singletons. This clonotype has only a few counts. The clonotype comes from a female donor with lung adenocarcinoma. The CD4 and CD8 labels of this study may be unreliable. The chain recombines TRBV6-5 with TRBJ2-2, with D unclear. The material sequenced was CD8+ T cells from the center of a lung tumor. The DNA of the CDR3 is TGTGCCAGCAGTTACAAGACACACTACACCGGGGAGCTGTTTTTT. It yields the protein CASSYKTHYTGELFF.